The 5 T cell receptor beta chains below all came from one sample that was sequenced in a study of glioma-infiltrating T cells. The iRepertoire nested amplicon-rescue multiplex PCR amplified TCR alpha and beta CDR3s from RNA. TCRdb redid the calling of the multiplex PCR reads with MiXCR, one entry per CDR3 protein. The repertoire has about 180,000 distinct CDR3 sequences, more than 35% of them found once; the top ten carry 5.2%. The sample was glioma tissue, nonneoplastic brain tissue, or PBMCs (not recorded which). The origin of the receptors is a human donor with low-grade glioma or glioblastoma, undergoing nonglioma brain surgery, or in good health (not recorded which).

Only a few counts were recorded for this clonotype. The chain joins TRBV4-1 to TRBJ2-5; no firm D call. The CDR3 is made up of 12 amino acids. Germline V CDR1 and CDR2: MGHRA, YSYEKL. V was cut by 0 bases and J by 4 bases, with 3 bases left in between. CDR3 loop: CASSQDSETQYF. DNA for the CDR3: TGCGCCAGCAGCCAAGATTCAGAGACCCAGTACTTC.

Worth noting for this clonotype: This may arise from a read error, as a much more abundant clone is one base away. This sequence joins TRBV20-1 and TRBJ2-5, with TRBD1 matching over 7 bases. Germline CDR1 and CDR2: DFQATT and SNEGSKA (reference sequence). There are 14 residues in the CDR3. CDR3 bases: TGCAGTGCTAGACCGACAGGGTACCAAGAGACCAAGTACTTC. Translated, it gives CSARPTGYQETKYF.

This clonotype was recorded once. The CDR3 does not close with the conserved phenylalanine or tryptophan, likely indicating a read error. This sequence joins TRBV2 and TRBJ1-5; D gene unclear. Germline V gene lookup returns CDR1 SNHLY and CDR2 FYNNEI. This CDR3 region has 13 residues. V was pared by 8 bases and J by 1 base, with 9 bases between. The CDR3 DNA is TGTGCCAGCCGCCGGGAGAGCAATCAGCCCCAGCATCTT. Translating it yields CASRRESNQPQHL.

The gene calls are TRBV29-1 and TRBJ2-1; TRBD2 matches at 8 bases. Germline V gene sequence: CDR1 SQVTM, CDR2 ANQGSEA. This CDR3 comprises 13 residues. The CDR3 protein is CIGESGSGNEQFF. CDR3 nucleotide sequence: TGCATCGGGGAAAGCGGGAGCGGCAATGAGCAGTTCTTC.

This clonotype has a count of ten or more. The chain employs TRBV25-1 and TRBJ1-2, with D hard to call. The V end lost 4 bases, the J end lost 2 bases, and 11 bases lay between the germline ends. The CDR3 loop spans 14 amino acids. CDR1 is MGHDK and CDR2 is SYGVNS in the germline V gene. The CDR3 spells CASSAGGYNYGYTF. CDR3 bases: TGTGCCAGCAGTGCGGGCGGGTACAACTATGGCTACACCTTC.